These T cell receptor beta chains were read from a single sample in a study of regulatory T cells in long-lasting Graves disease. TCRdb independently ran MiXCR on the multiplex PCR reads; one entry per CDR3 protein. The top ten clones hold approximately 27% of a sample with approximately 360,000 distinct CDR3 sequences, approximately 25% of them seen once. The source was peripheral blood mononuclear cells (PBMCs), collected when the disease was refractory, from a patient treated with antithyroid drugs. Receptors originate from a woman aged 40 to 49 with Graves disease. CDR3s include the opening cysteine and the closing phenylalanine or tryptophan. D genes are given only for firm matches. Size is omitted from some rows. Given values are once, few, many or a class for expanded clones.

D: TRBD2
V: TRBV15
J: TRBJ2-1
size: few
DNA: TGTGCCACTACTAGCGCAAGCAAGAACAATGAGCAGTTCTTC
CDR3: CATTSASKNNEQFF

D: TRBD2
V: TRBV20-1
J: TRBJ2-2
size: many
DNA: TGCAGTGCTAGTCTTGGGGGAGGGACGGTCGGGGAGCTGTTTTTT
CDR3: CSASLGGGTVGELFF

D: .
V: TRBV28
J: TRBJ2-2
size: many
DNA: TGTGCCAGCAGTCAGCCCATCCGGCGATTATCGAACACCGGGGAGCTGTTTTTT
CDR3: CASSQPIRRLSNTGELFF

D: .
V: TRBV5-1
J: TRBJ2-3
size: few
DNA: TGCGCCAGCAGCTTGCAGGACATAACAGATACGCAGTATTTT
CDR3: CASSLQDITDTQYF

D: TRBD2
V: TRBV13
J: TRBJ2-3
size: few
DNA: TGTGCCAGCAGCTCTAGCGGGAGCATAGATACGCAGTATTTT
CDR3: CASSSSGSIDTQYF

D: .
V: TRBV29-1
J: TRBJ2-4
size: .
DNA: TGCAGCGTTGAAGATTTCTTAGACAACAGACTAGCCAAAAACATTCAGTACTTC
CDR3: CSVEDFLDNRLAKNIQYF

D: TRBD1
V: TRBV19
J: TRBJ1-1
size: many
DNA: TGTGCCAGTAGTCAGACAGGGAGAACTGAAGCTTTCTTT
CDR3: CASSQTGRTEAFF

D: .
V: TRBV20-1
J: TRBJ1-5
size: few
DNA: TGCAGTGCTAAAGACAGGCCTGGCAATCAGCCCCAGCATTTT
CDR3: CSAKDRPGNQPQHF

D: .
V: TRBV11-2
J: TRBJ2-3
size: few
DNA: TGTGCCAGCAGCCCTCAACCTGGGACTCAGCAGTATTTT
CDR3: CASSPQPGTQQYF

D: .
V: TRBV12-3/TRBV12-4
J: TRBJ2-7
size: many
DNA: TGTGCCAGCAGTTTTGGGGGTTCGGACGAGCAGTACTTC
CDR3: CASSFGGSDEQYF